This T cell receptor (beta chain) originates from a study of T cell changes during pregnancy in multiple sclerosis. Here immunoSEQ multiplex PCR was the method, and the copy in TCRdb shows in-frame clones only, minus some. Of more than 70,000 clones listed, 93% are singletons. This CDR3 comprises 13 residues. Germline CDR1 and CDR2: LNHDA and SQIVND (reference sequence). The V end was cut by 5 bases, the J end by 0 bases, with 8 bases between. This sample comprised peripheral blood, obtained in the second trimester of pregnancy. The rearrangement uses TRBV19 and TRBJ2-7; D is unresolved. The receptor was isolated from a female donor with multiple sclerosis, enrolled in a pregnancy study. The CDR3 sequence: CASSHPSSYEQYF. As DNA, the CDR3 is TGTGCCAGTAGTCATCCCAGCTCCTACGAGCAGTACTTC.